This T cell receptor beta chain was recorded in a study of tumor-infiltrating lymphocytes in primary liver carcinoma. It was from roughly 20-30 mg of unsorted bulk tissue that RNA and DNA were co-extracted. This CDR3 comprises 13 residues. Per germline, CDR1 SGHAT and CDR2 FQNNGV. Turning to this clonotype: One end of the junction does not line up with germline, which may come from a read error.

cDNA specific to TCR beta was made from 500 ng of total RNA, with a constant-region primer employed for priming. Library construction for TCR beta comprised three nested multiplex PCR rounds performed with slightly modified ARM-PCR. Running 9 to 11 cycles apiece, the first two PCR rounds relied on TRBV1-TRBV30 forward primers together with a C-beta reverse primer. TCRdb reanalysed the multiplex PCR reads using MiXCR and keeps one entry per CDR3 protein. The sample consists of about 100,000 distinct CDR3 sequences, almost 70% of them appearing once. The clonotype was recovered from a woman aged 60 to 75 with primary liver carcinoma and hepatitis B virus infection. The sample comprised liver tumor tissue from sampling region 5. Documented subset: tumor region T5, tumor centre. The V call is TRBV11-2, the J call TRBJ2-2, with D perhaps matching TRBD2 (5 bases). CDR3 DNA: TGTGCCAGCAGCTTAGATAGGATTGGGGAGCTCATTTTT. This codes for CASSLDRIGELIF. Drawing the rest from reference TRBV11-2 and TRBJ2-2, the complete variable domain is EAGVAQSPRYKIIEKRQSVAFWCNPISGHATLYWYQQILGQGPKLLIQFQNNGVVDDSQLPKDRFSAERLKGVDSTLKIQPAKLEDSAVYLCASSLDRIGELIFGEGSRLTVL.